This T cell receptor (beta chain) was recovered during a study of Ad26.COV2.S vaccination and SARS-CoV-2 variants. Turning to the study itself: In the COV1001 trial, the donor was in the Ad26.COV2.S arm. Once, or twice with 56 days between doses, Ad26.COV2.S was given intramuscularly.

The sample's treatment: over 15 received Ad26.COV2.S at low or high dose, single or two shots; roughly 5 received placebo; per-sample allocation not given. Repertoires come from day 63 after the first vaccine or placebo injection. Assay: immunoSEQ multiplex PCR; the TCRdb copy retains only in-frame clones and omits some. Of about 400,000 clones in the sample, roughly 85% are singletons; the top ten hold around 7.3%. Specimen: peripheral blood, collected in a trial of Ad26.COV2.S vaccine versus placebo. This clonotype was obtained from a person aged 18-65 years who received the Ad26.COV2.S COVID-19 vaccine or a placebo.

The CDR3 nucleotides read TGTGCCAGCAGACAGATCCAGGGTGGTGTTTGGAACGAGCAGTACTTC. Residues: CASRQIQGGVWNEQYF. The chain is built from TRBV11-2 and TRBJ2-7; tentative D call: TRBD1 (5 bases). V gave up 6 bases and J gave up 5 bases, with 23 bases separating them. The CDR3 has 16 residues. Germline V gene data show CDR1 as SGHAT and CDR2 as FQNNGV.